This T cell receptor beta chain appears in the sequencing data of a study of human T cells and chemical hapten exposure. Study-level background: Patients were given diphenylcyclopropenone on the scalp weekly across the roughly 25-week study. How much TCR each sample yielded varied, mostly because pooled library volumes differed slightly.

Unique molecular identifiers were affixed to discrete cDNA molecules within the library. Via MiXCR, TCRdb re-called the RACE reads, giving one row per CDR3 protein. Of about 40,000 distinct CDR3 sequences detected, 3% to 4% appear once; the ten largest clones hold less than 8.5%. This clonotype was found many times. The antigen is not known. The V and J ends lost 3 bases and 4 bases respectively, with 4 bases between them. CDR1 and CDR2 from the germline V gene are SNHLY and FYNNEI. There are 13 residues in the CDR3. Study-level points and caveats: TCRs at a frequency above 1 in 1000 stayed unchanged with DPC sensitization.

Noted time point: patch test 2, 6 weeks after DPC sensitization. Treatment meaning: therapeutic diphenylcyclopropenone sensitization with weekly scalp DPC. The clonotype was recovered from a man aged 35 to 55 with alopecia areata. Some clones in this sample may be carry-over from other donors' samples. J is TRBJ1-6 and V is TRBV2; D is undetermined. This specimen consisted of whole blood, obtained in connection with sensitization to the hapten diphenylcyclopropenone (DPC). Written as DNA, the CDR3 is TGTGCCAGCAGTGACGCATATAATTCACCCCTCCACTTT. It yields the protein CASSDAYNSPLHF.